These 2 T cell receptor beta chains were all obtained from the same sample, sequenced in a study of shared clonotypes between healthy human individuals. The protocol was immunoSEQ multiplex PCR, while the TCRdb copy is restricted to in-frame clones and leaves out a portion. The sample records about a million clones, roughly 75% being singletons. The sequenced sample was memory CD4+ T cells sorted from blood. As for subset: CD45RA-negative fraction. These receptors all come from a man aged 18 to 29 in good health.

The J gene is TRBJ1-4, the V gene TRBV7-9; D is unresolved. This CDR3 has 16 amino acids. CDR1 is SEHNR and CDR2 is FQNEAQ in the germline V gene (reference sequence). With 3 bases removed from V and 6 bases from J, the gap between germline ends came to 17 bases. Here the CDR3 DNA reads TGTGCCAGCAGCTTGGGTTCCGGGCTGAGGGATGAAAAACTGTTTTTT. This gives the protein CASSLGSGLRDEKLFF.

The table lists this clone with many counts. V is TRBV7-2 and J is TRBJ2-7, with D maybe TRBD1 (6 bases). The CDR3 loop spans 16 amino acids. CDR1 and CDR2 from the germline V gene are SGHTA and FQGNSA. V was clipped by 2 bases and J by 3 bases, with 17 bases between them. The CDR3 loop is CASSLSLGRGNYEQYF. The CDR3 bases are TGTGCCAGCAGCTTATCGTTGGGCAGGGGAAACTACGAGCAGTACTTC.